A single sample gave rise to the 32 T cell receptor beta chains below, sequenced in a study of T-cell reconstitution after alpha-beta-depleted transplantation in children. Unique molecular identifiers were incorporated during preparation of the TCRbeta library. TCRdb analysed the PCR reads with MiXCR anew, one entry per CDR3 protein. The data hold hundreds of thousands of distinct CDR3 sequences, with 13% observed a single time. This specimen consisted of PBMCs, obtained before TCRalphabeta/CD19-depleted stem cell transplant. The receptors were sampled from a girl aged 2-10 years with congenital amegakaryocytic thrombocytopenia, due to receive a stem cell transplant.

This clonotype was seen ten or more times. The chain combines TRBV6-2 or TRBV6-3 with TRBJ2-7, with D unclear. V was cut by 4 bases and J by 3 bases, with 10 bases left in between. The CDR3 is 13 amino acids. The V gene's germline CDR1 is MNHEY and CDR2 SVGEGT. The CDR3 sequence: CASSSGIGYEQYF. Written as DNA, the CDR3 is TGTGCCAGCAGTTCTGGGATTGGCTACGAGCAGTACTTC.

The gene calls are TRBV18 and TRBJ1-1; no clear D. CDR1 and CDR2 (germline): KGHSH, LQKENI. Trimming removed 3 bases at V and 4 bases at J, with 15 bases between. The CDR3 sequence is 15 residues long. The CDR3 protein is CASSPNSEGGTEAFF. The CDR3 DNA is TGTGCCAGCTCACCGAATTCTGAGGGTGGCACTGAAGCTTTCTTT.

Only a few counts were recorded for this clonotype. The chain links TRBV20-1 to TRBJ2-7; no clear D. Trimming shortened V by 0 bases and J by 0 bases, and 12 bases separated the two germline ends. Germline V gene sequence: CDR1 DFQATT, CDR2 SNEGSKA (reference sequence). This CDR3 contains 15 residues. The CDR3, as DNA: TGCAGTGCTAGAGATCATCGGCGTTCCTCCTACGAGCAGTACTTC. This translates into CSARDHRRSSYEQYF.

This clonotype appeared many times. This sequence joins TRBV5-1 and TRBJ2-3, with 10 bases identical to TRBD2. Per germline, CDR1 SGHRS and CDR2 YFSETQ. J was trimmed by 4 bases and V by 1 base; bases with no gene match: 6. The CDR3 runs 16 residues. The CDR3 region is CASSLTSGRAPDTQYF. DNA for the CDR3: TGCGCCAGCAGCTTGACAAGCGGGAGGGCCCCAGATACGCAGTATTTT.

This clonotype appeared many times. The chain recombines TRBV5-5 with TRBJ1-3, with D perhaps matching TRBD1 (5 bases). Germline-derived CDR1 and CDR2 are SGHKS and YYEKEE (reference sequence). V was clipped by 6 bases and J by 8 bases, with 12 bases between them. The CDR3 runs to 12 residues. Here the CDR3 DNA reads TGTGCCAGCACAAGACCGGGGGACACCATATATTTT. It codes for CASTRPGDTIYF.

V and J are TRBV7-9 and TRBJ2-1; D perhaps matches TRBD1 (6 bases). CDR1 and CDR2 (germline): SEHNR, FQNEAQ (reference sequence). V gave up 5 bases and J gave up 6 bases, with 14 bases separating them. The length of the CDR3 is 14 residues. The CDR3 region has the DNA TGTGCCAGCAGCCAATCACAGGGCGGCAATGAGCAGTTCTTC. Protein product: CASSQSQGGNEQFF.

The gene calls are TRBV30 and TRBJ2-1; TRBD2 aligns across 12 bases. CDR3 size: 16 residues. The germline V gene encodes CDR1 GTSNPN and CDR2 SVGIG (reference sequence). V shed 0 bases and J 1 base; nucleotides not matched to a gene: 1. The CDR3 DNA follows: TGTGCCTGGAGTGTACTAGCGGGAGGTTCCTACAATGAGCAGTTCTTC. Amino acids: CAWSVLAGGSYNEQFF.

This clonotype was observed many times. V is TRBV6-5 and J is TRBJ2-3; 8 bases match TRBD2. Per the germline V gene, CDR1 is MNHEY and CDR2 is SVGAGI. The V gene end was trimmed by 2 bases and the J gene end by 6 bases; junction bases not matched to a gene: 10. The CDR3 covers 16 residues. The CDR3 sequence is CASSYVRAGEPDTQYF. The CDR3 bases are TGTGCCAGCAGTTACGTCCGAGCGGGAGAACCCGATACGCAGTATTTT.

At least ten counts were recorded for this clonotype. The chain links TRBV29-1 to TRBJ2-2; D is unclear. Trimming pared 4 bases from V and 5 bases from J, leaving 17 bases between. CDR3 length: 15 residues. Germline lookup yields CDR1 SQVTM and CDR2 ANQGSEA. CDR3 nucleotides: TGCAGCGTTGGTGAAGTGAAAAAGGGAACCGGGGAGCTGTTTTTT. It translates to CSVGEVKKGTGELFF.

This clonotype was detected ten times or more. The chain carries TRBV7-9 and TRBJ2-1; the D gene is possibly TRBD2 (6 bases). Germline CDR1 and CDR2: SEHNR and FQNEAQ (reference sequence). V was pared by 6 bases and J by 10 bases, with 13 bases between. The length of the CDR3 is 12 residues. The CDR3 region is CASRGLALEQFF. The CDR3 DNA sequence: TGTGCCAGCAGGGGTCTAGCGTTGGAGCAGTTCTTC.

This clonotype was seen many times. V gene TRBV20-1 combines with J gene TRBJ1-4; 7 nucleotides align to TRBD1. CDR1 is DFQATT and CDR2 is SNEGSKA in the germline V gene (reference sequence). This CDR3 has 16 residues. With V trimmed by 6 bases and J by 6 bases, 16 bases remained unmatched. The CDR3 DNA follows: TGCAGTGCCGTAAACAGGGGACAAGGGGCCCATGAAAAACTGTTTTTT. Translation: CSAVNRGQGAHEKLFF.

This clonotype has only a few counts. This CDR3 reads CSARAQTGLAGHEQYF. In DNA form, the CDR3 reads TGCAGTGCTAGAGCTCAAACAGGACTAGCGGGTCACGAGCAGTACTTC. The J gene is TRBJ2-7, the V gene TRBV20-1; the match to TRBD2 covers 11 bases. The trim removed 1 base at V and 5 bases at J, leaving 10 bases unmatched. This CDR3 has 16 amino acids. Germline CDR1 is DFQATT and CDR2 is SNEGSKA (reference sequence).

In this sample, this clonotype turned up many times. The chain carries TRBV20-1 and TRBJ2-3; 9 nucleotides align to TRBD2. CDR1 is DFQATT and CDR2 is SNEGSKA in the germline V gene (reference sequence). With V trimmed by 3 bases and J by 6 bases, 10 bases remained unmatched. The CDR3 is 15 residues long. In DNA form, the CDR3 reads TGCAGTGCTAGGGCCATGGCGGGAGGGCCGGATACGCAGTATTTT. Translating it yields CSARAMAGGPDTQYF.

This clonotype has only a few counts. The rearrangement joins TRBV5-1 to TRBJ1-1; D possibly corresponds to TRBD1 (6 bases). V lost 5 bases, J lost 0 bases, and 29 bases lay in between. This CDR3 comprises 20 residues. The germline V gene has CDR1 SGHRS and CDR2 YFSETQ. CDR3 nucleotide sequence: TGCGCCAGCAGGAGTCCCTGGAAACCGACAGGACCAAAGATGAACACTGAAGCTTTCTTT. Residues: CASRSPWKPTGPKMNTEAFF.

This clonotype was detected ten times or more. The rearrangement links TRBV20-1 to TRBJ2-1; D ambiguous. The germline V gene encodes CDR1 DFQATT and CDR2 SNEGSKA (reference sequence). The CDR3 has 12 amino acids. The V end was cut by 3 bases, the J end by 3 bases, with 6 bases between. The CDR3 DNA reads TGCAGTGCTAGTAAGCTCTACAATGAGCAGTTCTTC. As protein: CSASKLYNEQFF.

The chain uses TRBV20-1 and TRBJ2-3, with D perhaps matching TRBD1 (6 bases). The CDR3 sequence is 13 residues long. Germline V lookup: CDR1 DFQATT, CDR2 SNEGSKA (reference sequence). Deletions cut 3 bases from V and 3 bases from J, with 10 bases between. CDR3 in DNA: TGCAGTGCTAGTATAGGGGGAACAGATACGCAGTATTTT. Protein sequence: CSASIGGTDTQYF.

This clonotype was counted a few times. This chain connects TRBV5-4 to TRBJ2-2; D may match TRBD1 or TRBD2 (6 bases each). The CDR3 runs to 14 residues. Trimming took off 4 bases at V and 6 bases at J, with 13 bases between the two ends. Germline V gene data show CDR1 as SGHNT and CDR2 as YYREEE (reference sequence). DNA for the CDR3: TGTGCCAGCAGCCCGACAGGCGGGGCCGGGGAGCTGTTTTTT. This translates into CASSPTGGAGELFF.

At least ten counts were recorded for this clonotype. The chain's CDR3 is CASSLASGGYTDTQYF. The CDR3 DNA sequence: TGTGCCAGCAGCTTAGCTAGCGGGGGTTACACAGATACGCAGTATTTT. The chain uses TRBV11-2 and TRBJ2-3; 10 bases are shared with TRBD2. The germline gives CDR1 SGHAT, CDR2 FQNNGV. The CDR3 sequence is 16 residues long. V dropped 1 base and J dropped 2; count of bases not matched to a gene: 3.

The CDR3 DNA sequence: TGTGCCAGCAGCTTAGACAGCCTCGCAACTAATGAAAAACTGTTTTTT. As protein: CASSLDSLATNEKLFF. The chain links TRBV7-9 to TRBJ1-4; D is undetermined. CDR3 length equals 16 residues. V lost 1 base to trimming and J lost 0 bases, with 9 bases between them. Germline lookup yields CDR1 SEHNR and CDR2 FQNEAQ (reference sequence).

The chain uses TRBV7-8 and TRBJ2-5; 7 bases agree with TRBD2. V was clipped by 3 bases and J by 4 bases; unmatched bases: 5. Germline assignment: CDR1 SGHVS and CDR2 FQNEAQ. The CDR3 is made up of 14 amino acids. Here the CDR3 reads CASSFGTTTETQYF. CDR3 sequence (DNA): TGTGCCAGCAGCTTTGGGACTACAACAGAGACCCAGTACTTC.

This clonotype was seen ten or more times. The V and J genes are TRBV20-1 and TRBJ2-3, with D possibly being TRBD2 (5 bases). Germline CDR1 DFQATT, CDR2 SNEGSKA (reference sequence). The CDR3 is made up of 13 amino acids. Deletions cut 6 bases from V and 2 bases from J, with 12 bases between. Here the CDR3 reads CSASGVSTDTQYF. CDR3 coding DNA: TGCAGTGCGAGCGGAGTTTCCACAGATACGCAGTATTTT.

This clonotype was seen a handful of times. The genes are TRBV5-1 and TRBJ2-2; a weak D match, TRBD1 (6 bases). Trimming removed 0 bases from V and 2 bases from J, with 11 bases in between. In germline, CDR1 is SGHRS, CDR2 YFSETQ. The CDR3 loop spans 16 amino acids. CDR3 loop: CASSLEDSANTGELFF. The CDR3, as DNA: TGCGCCAGCAGCTTGGAGGACAGCGCCAACACCGGGGAGCTGTTTTTT.

The chain couples TRBV5-1 to TRBJ2-3; D is perhaps TRBD2 (6 bases). V was clipped by 4 bases and J by 5 bases, with 20 bases between them. CDR3 length: 16 amino acids. Germline V gene data show CDR1 as SGHRS and CDR2 as YFSETQ. CDR3 residues: CASSLDPAGMKDTQYF. For the CDR3, the DNA is TGCGCCAGCAGCCTGGACCCCGCGGGAATGAAAGATACGCAGTATTTT.

The chain has TRBV19 and TRBJ1-5; a possible D gene is TRBD1 (5 bases). V lost 3 bases, J lost 1 base, and 13 bases lay in between. Germline lookup yields CDR1 LNHDA and CDR2 SQIVND (reference sequence). This CDR3 spans 16 amino acids. CDR3 in DNA: TGTGCCAGTAGTATGGTGGCAGGGCTGAGCAATCAGCCCCAGCATTTT. Translated: CASSMVAGLSNQPQHF.

This chain uses TRBV29-1 with TRBJ2-1; 7 bases are shared with TRBD2. Losses at the gene ends were 5 bases for V and 2 bases for J; bases not matched to a gene: 12. The CDR3 has 16 amino acids. CDR1 and CDR2 (germline): SQVTM, ANQGSEA. The CDR3 sequence is CSVPSRAGVPYNEQFF. The CDR3 region has the DNA TGCAGCGTTCCCTCAAGGGCGGGAGTGCCCTACAATGAGCAGTTCTTC.

The rearrangement uses TRBV20-1 and TRBJ2-5; D may match TRBD1 or TRBD2 (5 bases each). CDR1 and CDR2 (germline): DFQATT, SNEGSKA (reference sequence). V lost 6 bases to trimming and J lost 2 bases, with 16 bases between them. The CDR3 runs 14 residues. Written as DNA, the CDR3 is TGCAGTGCCCAATCCGGGGCTGTGCAAGAGACCCAGTACTTC. It specifies CSAQSGAVQETQYF.

V is TRBV5-1 and J is TRBJ2-1, with unresolved D. Germline V lookup: CDR1 SGHRS, CDR2 YFSETQ. Trimming removed 4 bases from V and 8 bases from J, with 25 bases in between. This CDR3 region has 17 residues. Written as DNA, the CDR3 is TGCGCCAGCAGCCCCATTGGCACAGCCCAGACTGTGTATGAGCAGTTCTTC. Translated, it gives CASSPIGTAQTVYEQFF. Variable domain in full (rest from reference TRBV5-1 and TRBJ2-1): KAGVTQTPRYLIKTRGQQVTLSCSPISGHRSVSWYQQTPGQGLQFLFEYFSETQRNKGNFPGRFSGRQFSNSRSEMNVSTLELGDSALYLCASSPIGTAQTVYEQFFGPGTRLTVL.

A few counts support this clonotype. This chain joins TRBV18 and TRBJ2-7; 10 nucleotides align to TRBD2. The CDR3 covers 13 residues. Germline assignment: CDR1 KGHSH and CDR2 LQKENI. J was trimmed by 7 bases and V by 3 bases; bases with no gene match: 3. In DNA form, the CDR3 reads TGTGCCAGCTCACCGAGCGGGAGGGAAGAGCAGTACTTC. It is translated as CASSPSGREEQYF.

V gene TRBV29-1 combines with J gene TRBJ2-5; 11 bases agree with TRBD1. CDR3 size: 13 residues. CDR1 is SQVTM, CDR2 ANQGSEA, per germline. Trimming took 6 bases from V and 5 from J; bases not matched to a gene: 5. DNA of the CDR3: TGCAGCGTGGGACAGGGGGGAGGCGAGACCCAGTACTTC. It yields the protein CSVGQGGGETQYF.

At least ten counts were recorded for this clonotype. The chain links TRBV5-1 to TRBJ2-7; D is unclear. Germline CDR1 is SGHRS and CDR2 is YFSETQ. The CDR3 length is 14 residues. V was cut by 4 bases and J by 6 bases, with 17 bases left in between. This CDR3 reads CASSRGPQVGEQYF. The CDR3 DNA is TGCGCCAGCAGCCGCGGTCCCCAAGTCGGCGAGCAGTACTTC.

This clonotype has more than one count but fewer than ten. The V gene is TRBV20-1, the J gene TRBJ2-7; D remains unclear. The CDR3 length is 14 residues. Germline V gene lookup returns CDR1 DFQATT and CDR2 SNEGSKA (reference sequence). The ends were cut back, 4 bases at V and 2 bases at J, with 15 bases in the middle. CDR3 nucleotide sequence: TGCAGTGCTAATAAGGGCAGGCCTCCCTACGAGCAGTACTTC. It codes for CSANKGRPPYEQYF.

This clonotype has a count of ten or more. This chain joins TRBV12-5 and TRBJ2-2; D gene ambiguous. Germline-derived CDR1 and CDR2 are LGHNT and FRNRAP. The CDR3 loop spans 15 amino acids. The V gene lost 2 bases and the J gene lost 8 bases, with 15 bases spanning the gap. The CDR3 spells CASGLFGPSLGELFF. The CDR3 coding sequence is TGTGCTAGTGGTTTGTTTGGACCTTCGTTAGGGGAGCTGTTTTTT.